These T cell receptor beta chains were read from a single sample in a study of T cell repertoires in cytomegalovirus infection. TCRdb processed the reads anew with MiXCR; each CDR3 protein has one entry. The sample comprises 380,000 or so distinct CDR3 sequences, about 34% of which are singletons, and around an eighth rests with the top ten. Their cognate antigens are unknown. The input for sequencing was cultured PBMCs, taken from culture after CMV antigen stimulation. The receptors come from a human donor in good health (CMV status not recorded). Some clones in this sample may be carry-over from other donors' samples. The CDR3 runs from the conserved cysteine through the conserved F or W. The D gene is left open where the match is weak. Clone size is stated in some rows and not others, as once, few, many or a class when expanded.

clone_size j_call v_call d_call cdr3_aa cdr3_nt
- TRBJ1-1 TRBV9 - CASSVVSDTEAFF TGTGCCAGCAGCGTAGTATCTGACACTGAAGCTTTCTTT
- TRBJ1-1 TRBV5-3 - CASSAEGLGNTEAFF TGTGCCAGCAGCGCGGAGGGGTTGGGGAACACTGAAGCTTTCTTT
- TRBJ2-1 TRBV11-3 TRBD1 CASSWGTGPHNEQFF TGTGCCAGCAGCTGGGGGACAGGGCCCCACAATGAGCAGTTCTTC
few TRBJ2-2 TRBV7-2 - CASSLDPGEANTGELFF TGTGCCAGCAGCTTAGATCCGGGGGAGGCGAACACCGGGGAGCTGTTTTTT
- TRBJ1-1 TRBV7-9 - CASGGAPNTEAFF TGTGCCAGCGGAGGGGCCCCAAACACTGAAGCTTTCTTT
- TRBJ2-3 TRBV29-1 - CSVESERAPTDTQYF TGCAGCGTAGAATCAGAGCGGGCCCCCACAGATACGCAGTATTTT
once TRBJ1-1 TRBV20-1 - CSALRQGGTEAFF TGCAGTGCCCTTCGCCAAGGCGGCACTGAAGCTTTCTTT
many TRBJ1-2 TRBV19 TRBD1 CASSSQGENGYTF TGTGCCAGTAGCTCTCAGGGGGAGAATGGCTACACCTTC
- TRBJ2-1 TRBV7-4 - CASSLATAPEQFF TGTGCCAGCAGCTTAGCGACGGCCCCTGAGCAGTTCTTC
- TRBJ1-4 TRBV28 TRBD1 CASSFTGVLVEKLFF TGTGCCAGCAGTTTCACAGGGGTCTTAGTAGAAAAACTGTTTTTT
few TRBJ1-1 TRBV7-2 - CASSPGVSVTEAFF TGTGCCAGCAGCCCAGGGGTTTCGGTCACTGAAGCTTTCTTT